These 23 T cell receptor beta chains share one sample of origin, sequenced in a study of blood T cells in healthy people across ages. It was with a sample-barcoded 5' primer and a J-beta primer mix that a second PCR of roughly 7 to 12 cycles was run. Via MiXCR, TCRdb re-called the 5' RACE reads, giving one row per CDR3 protein. The sample has roughly 800,000 distinct CDR3 sequences; 20% to 25% are singletons. These same data were also listed under a study on T cells of mothers and their children.

Sequencing was performed on blood. The receptor set was obtained from a boy aged 10-17 years in good health.

This clonotype was detected a few times. J is TRBJ2-5 and V is TRBV4-3, with D perhaps matching TRBD2 (5 bases). V was trimmed by 0 bases and J by 2 bases, leaving 16 bases between them. The CDR3 covers 17 residues. Germline lookup yields CDR1 LGHNA and CDR2 YSLEER. The DNA for the CDR3 is TGCGCCAGCAGCCAAGAAATGATGGCTAGCAAGCAAGAGACCCAGTACTTC. It specifies CASSQEMMASKQETQYF.

This clonotype showed up just a few times. V usage is TRBV4-1 and J usage is TRBJ2-5; 8 bases agree with TRBD1. The CDR3 length is 17 residues. V lost 0 bases to trimming and J lost 4 bases; unmatched junction nucleotides: 10. Germline loops: CDR1 MGHRA, CDR2 YSYEKL. The DNA of the CDR3 is TGCGCCAGCAGCCAAGATAGGGCAGGGGGCTCCGGAGAGACCCAGTACTTC. Translated, it gives CASSQDRAGGSGETQYF.

This clonotype showed up just a few times. The chain recombines TRBV7-2 with TRBJ1-4; no firm D call. V lost 6 bases to trimming and J lost 0 bases, with 8 bases between them. CDR1 and CDR2 from the germline V gene are SGHTA and FQGNSA. The CDR3 is 14 amino acids. CDR3 nucleotide sequence: TGTGCCAGCAGATTCACCCCAACTAATGAAAAACTGTTTTTT. Amino acids: CASRFTPTNEKLFF.

In this sample, this clonotype turned up a few times. The chain combines TRBV20-1 with TRBJ2-5, with TRBD1 as a possible D gene (5 bases). The DNA end lines up better with TRBJ2-1; the J call may be wrong. CDR1 is DFQATT and CDR2 is SNEGSKA in the germline V gene (reference sequence). There are 13 residues in the CDR3. The CDR3 reads CSVRQSPYNEQFF. The CDR3 coding sequence is TGCAGCGTTAGACAGTCTCCCTACAATGAGCAGTTCTTC.

This chain connects TRBV7-9 to TRBJ1-2, with no clear D. This CDR3 comprises 16 residues. The V end was cut by 6 bases, the J end by 8 bases, with 25 bases between. CDR1 SEHNR and CDR2 FQNEAQ come from the germline V gene (reference sequence). The CDR3 spells CASSSGENPYGGGYTF. CDR3 DNA sequence: TGTGCCAGCAGTTCTGGAGAGAACCCGTATGGCGGCGGCTACACCTTC.

This clonotype was found many times. One end of the junction is discordant with germline, which a read error may explain. The chain links TRBV4-3 to TRBJ2-5, with D hard to call. The CDR3 runs to 13 residues. Germline CDR1 and CDR2: LGHNA and YSLEER. This CDR3 is CASSQDREETQYF. The CDR3, as DNA: TGTGCCAGCAGCCAAGATAGGGAAGAGACCCAGTACTTC.

This clonotype has a handful of counts. V usage is TRBV12-3 or TRBV12-4 and J usage is TRBJ2-5; D may be TRBD1 or TRBD2 (5 bases each). Near its end, the DNA agrees better with TRBJ2-7, so the J call may be wrong. The CDR3 runs to 14 residues. CDR3: CASSPGPGRDEQYF. For the CDR3, the DNA is TGTGCCAGCAGTCCGGGGCCGGGGCGGGACGAGCAGTACTTC.

A single count supports this clonotype. This chain connects TRBV5-1 to TRBJ2-3, with TRBD2 as a possible D gene (6 bases). The CDR3 sequence is 14 residues long. Trimming took off 4 bases at V and 2 bases at J, with 11 bases between the two ends. Germline assignment: CDR1 SGHRS and CDR2 YFSETQ. CDR3 protein: CASSQAGITDTQYF. DNA for the CDR3: TGCGCCAGCAGCCAAGCGGGTATCACAGATACGCAGTATTTT.

This clonotype appeared a few times. The chain has TRBV29-1 and TRBJ2-7; D unresolved. The germline V and J ends were trimmed by 8 bases and 6 bases, with 8 bases remaining between them. The CDR3 spans 9 residues. Germline V gene data show CDR1 as SQVTM and CDR2 as ANQGSEA. DNA of the CDR3: TGCAGCCTCCTATCCGAGCAGTACTTC. The encoded protein is CSLLSEQYF.

This clonotype appeared a few times. A junction end diverges from the germline sequence, so it may reflect a read error. V is TRBV12-3 or TRBV12-4 and J is TRBJ2-5; D may match TRBD1 or TRBD2 (6 bases each). This CDR3 has 14 amino acids. Here the CDR3 reads CACSLRGDQETQYF. The CDR3 coding sequence is TGTGCCTGCAGTTTGAGGGGGGACCAAGAGACCCAGTACTTC.

The chain couples TRBV7-9 to TRBJ1-1, with 10 positions matching TRBD1. In germline, CDR1 is SEHNR, CDR2 FQNEAQ (reference sequence). This CDR3 comprises 14 residues. V lost 8 bases to trimming and J lost 5 bases; unmatched junction nucleotides: 8. DNA for the CDR3: TGTGCCAGCCCTGAGACAGGGGGCCCTACTGAAGCTTTCTTT. It yields the protein CASPETGGPTEAFF. Full variable domain (remainder filled in from reference TRBV7-9 and TRBJ1-1): DTGVSQNPRHKITKRGQNVTFRCDPISEHNRLYWYRQTLGQGPEFLTYFQNEAQLEKSRLLSDRFSAERPKGSFSTLEIQRTEQGDSAMYLCASPETGGPTEAFFGQGTRLTVV.

The chain carries TRBV25-1 and TRBJ1-2, with TRBD1 as a possible D gene (5 bases). The CDR3 runs 13 residues. Per germline, CDR1 MGHDK and CDR2 SYGVNS. Trimming cost V 7 bases and J 6 bases, with 15 bases left between them. CDR3 sequence: CASTLGAGDGYTF. The CDR3 DNA is TGTGCCAGCACCCTCGGGGCTGGTGATGGCTACACCTTC.

This clonotype was counted between two and nine times. The junction shows a germline mismatch at one end, possibly a read error. The chain has TRBV7-6 and TRBJ2-1; TRBD1 aligns across 9 bases. CDR3 size: 17 residues. CDR1 is SGHVS, CDR2 FNYEAQ, per germline. In DNA form, the CDR3 reads TGTGCCAGCGGCTTCAGGACAGGGGAGCTAGTAGGCGATGAGCAGTTCTTC. This encodes CASGFRTGELVGDEQFF.

A single count supports this clonotype. The chain has TRBV5-1 and TRBJ2-5, with a weak D call TRBD2 (6 bases). The germline CDR1 and CDR2 sequences are SGHRS and YFSETQ. This CDR3 contains 15 residues. V was shortened by 2 bases and J by 1 base, with 12 bases between the two germline ends. In DNA, the CDR3 is TGCGCCAGCAGCTTTAGACGGGAGACCCAAGAGACCCAGTACTTC. Protein: CASSFRRETQETQYF.

This chain connects TRBV7-9 to TRBJ2-7; D gene uncertain. V was cut by 2 bases and J by 0 bases, with 11 bases left in between. The CDR3 runs 15 residues. Germline V gene data show CDR1 as SEHNR and CDR2 as FQNEAQ (reference sequence). CDR3 in DNA: TGTGCCAGCAGCTTACACCAAGCGTTCTCCTACGAGCAGTACTTC. Translated, it gives CASSLHQAFSYEQYF. The whole variable domain, filled in from reference TRBV7-9 and TRBJ2-7, reads DTGVSQNPRHKITKRGQNVTFRCDPISEHNRLYWYRQTLGQGPEFLTYFQNEAQLEKSRLLSDRFSAERPKGSFSTLEIQRTEQGDSAMYLCASSLHQAFSYEQYFGPGTRLTVT.

V gene TRBV7-6 combines with J gene TRBJ2-5, with D possibly matching TRBD2 (7 bases). The V gene lost 5 bases and the J gene lost 4 bases, with 14 bases spanning the gap. Germline V gives CDR1 SGHVS, CDR2 FNYEAQ. This CDR3 comprises 14 residues. CDR3 DNA sequence: TGTGCCAGCAGCCTAGGGGGGGTCGCAGAGACCCAGTACTTC. Amino acid sequence: CASSLGGVAETQYF. Full variable domain (remainder filled in from reference TRBV7-6 and TRBJ2-5): GAGVSQSPRYKVTKRGQDVALRCDPISGHVSLYWYRQALGQGPEFLTYFNYEAQQDKSGLPNDRFSAERPEGSISTLTIQRTEQRDSAMYRCASSLGGVAETQYFGPGTRLLVL.

This clonotype was counted between two and nine times. This chain links TRBV20-1 with TRBJ1-2; possibly TRBD1 for D (5 bases). The CDR3 spans 15 residues. The V end lost 3 bases, the J end lost 1 base, and 15 bases lay between the germline ends. The germline V gene encodes CDR1 DFQATT and CDR2 SNEGSKA (reference sequence). This chain's CDR3 is CSARAGGTGNYGYTF. For the CDR3, the DNA is TGCAGTGCTAGGGCCGGGGGGACCGGTAACTATGGCTACACCTTC.

This clonotype was found a few times. This chain uses TRBV20-1 with TRBJ2-7; 7 positions agree with TRBD1. Trimming removed 3 bases from V and 3 bases from J; junction bases left unmatched: 8. This CDR3 region has 14 residues. Germline values: CDR1 DFQATT, CDR2 SNEGSKA (reference sequence). The CDR3 spells CSARISAGGYEQYF. The CDR3 bases are TGCAGTGCTAGGATTTCGGCAGGGGGCTACGAGCAGTACTTC.

This chain uses TRBV7-3 with TRBJ2-3, with D possibly matching TRBD1 (6 bases). Germline V gene sequence: CDR1 SGHTA, CDR2 FQGTGA. V was clipped by 1 base and J by 2 bases, with 7 bases between them. The CDR3 length is 14 residues. Here the CDR3 DNA reads TGTGCCAGCAGCTTAAGGACAGACACAGATACGCAGTATTTT. Encoded protein: CASSLRTDTDTQYF. Drawing the rest from reference TRBV7-3 and TRBJ2-3, the complete variable domain is GAGVSQTPSNKVTEKGKYVELRCDPISGHTALYWYRQSLGQGPEFLIYFQGTGAADDSGLPNDRFFAVRPEGSVSTLKIQRTERGDSAVYLCASSLRTDTDTQYFGPGTRLTVL.

This chain links TRBV4-1 with TRBJ2-5; 10 nucleotides agree with TRBD2. The DNA matches TRBJ2-1 better at its end, which makes the J call doubtful. The CDR3 has 14 amino acids. Germline CDR1 and CDR2: MGHRA and YSYEKL. CDR3 nucleotides: TGCGCCAGCAGCCAAGCTCCGCTAGCGGGGGACCAGTTCTTC. It translates to CASSQAPLAGDQFF.

This chain links TRBV24-1 with TRBJ2-5; unclear D gene. The CDR3 is 15 amino acids. V lost 3 bases to trimming and J lost 5 bases, with 15 bases between them. Looked up from germline, CDR1 is KGHDR and CDR2 is SFDVKD. CDR3 in amino acids: CATSDRDRAAETQYF. CDR3 DNA: TGTGCCACCAGTGATCGAGACCGCGCTGCGGAGACCCAGTACTTC.

This clonotype was found a few times. The chain carries TRBV7-6 and TRBJ2-3; D is uncertain. The V end was cut by 4 bases, the J end by 3 bases, with 14 bases between. The CDR3 extends over 15 amino acids. Germline loops: CDR1 SGHVS, CDR2 FNYEAQ. This chain's CDR3 is CASSWVPSRTDTQYF. The CDR3 bases are TGTGCCAGCAGCTGGGTCCCTAGTCGAACAGATACGCAGTATTTT.

There are many counts of this clonotype. The rearrangement links TRBV7-9 to TRBJ2-2; the match to TRBD2 covers 9 bases. The CDR3 has 17 residues. Trimming at V came to 5 bases and at J to 2 bases, leaving 9 bases not matched to a gene. CDR1 and CDR2 (germline): SEHNR, FQNEAQ (reference sequence). The CDR3 reads CASSLPGAGGNTGELFF. The CDR3 DNA is TGTGCCAGCAGCCTACCGGGAGCGGGGGGAAACACCGGGGAGCTGTTTTTT.